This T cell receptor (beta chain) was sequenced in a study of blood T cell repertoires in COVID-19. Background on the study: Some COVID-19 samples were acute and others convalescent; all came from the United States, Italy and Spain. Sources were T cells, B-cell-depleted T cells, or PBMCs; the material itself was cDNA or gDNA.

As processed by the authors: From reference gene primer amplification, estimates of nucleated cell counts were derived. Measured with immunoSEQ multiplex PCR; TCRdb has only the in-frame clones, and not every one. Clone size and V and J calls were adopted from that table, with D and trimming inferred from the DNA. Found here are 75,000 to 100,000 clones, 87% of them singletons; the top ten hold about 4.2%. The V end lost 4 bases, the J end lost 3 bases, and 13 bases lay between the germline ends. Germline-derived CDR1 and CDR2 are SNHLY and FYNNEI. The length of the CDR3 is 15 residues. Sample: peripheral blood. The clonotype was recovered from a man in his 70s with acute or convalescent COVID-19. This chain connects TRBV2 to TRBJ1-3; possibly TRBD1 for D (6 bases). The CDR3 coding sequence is TGTGCCAGCAGTGCTACAGGGCCAAGTGGAAACACCATATATTTT. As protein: CASSATGPSGNTIYF.